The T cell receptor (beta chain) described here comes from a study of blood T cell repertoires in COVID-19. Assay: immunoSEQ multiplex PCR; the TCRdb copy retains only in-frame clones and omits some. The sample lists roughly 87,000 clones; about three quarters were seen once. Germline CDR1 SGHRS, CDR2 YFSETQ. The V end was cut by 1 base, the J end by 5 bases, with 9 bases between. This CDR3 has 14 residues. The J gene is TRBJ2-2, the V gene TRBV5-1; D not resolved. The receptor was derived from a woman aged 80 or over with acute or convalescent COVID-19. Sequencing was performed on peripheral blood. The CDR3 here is CASSLFSGTGELFF. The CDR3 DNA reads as TGCGCCAGCAGCTTGTTTTCAGGAACCGGGGAGCTGTTTTTT.